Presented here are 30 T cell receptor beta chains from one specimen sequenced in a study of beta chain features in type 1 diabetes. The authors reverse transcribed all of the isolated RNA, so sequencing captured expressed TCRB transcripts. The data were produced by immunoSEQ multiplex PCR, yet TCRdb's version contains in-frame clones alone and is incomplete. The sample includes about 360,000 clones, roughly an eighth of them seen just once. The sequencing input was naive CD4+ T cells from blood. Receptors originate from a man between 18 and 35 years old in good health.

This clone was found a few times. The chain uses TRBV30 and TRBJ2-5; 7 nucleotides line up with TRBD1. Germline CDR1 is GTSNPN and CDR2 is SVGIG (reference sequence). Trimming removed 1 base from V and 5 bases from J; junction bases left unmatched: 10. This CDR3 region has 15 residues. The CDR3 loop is CAWSAGTEAFETQYF. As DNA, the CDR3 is TGTGCCTGGAGTGCCGGGACAGAGGCATTCGAGACCCAGTACTTC.

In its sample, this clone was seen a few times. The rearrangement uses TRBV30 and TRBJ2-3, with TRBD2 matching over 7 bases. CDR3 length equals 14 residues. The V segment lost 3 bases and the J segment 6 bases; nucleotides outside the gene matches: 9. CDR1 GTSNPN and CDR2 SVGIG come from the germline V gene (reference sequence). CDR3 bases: TGTGCCTGGAGCCGACTAGCCGCCGCTGATACGCAGTATTTT. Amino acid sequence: CAWSRLAAADTQYF.

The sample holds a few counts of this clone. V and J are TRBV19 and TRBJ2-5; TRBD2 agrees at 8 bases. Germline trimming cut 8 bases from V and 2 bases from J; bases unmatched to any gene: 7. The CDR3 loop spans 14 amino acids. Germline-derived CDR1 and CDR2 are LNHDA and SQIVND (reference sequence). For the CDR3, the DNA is TGTGCCAGTCGGGAGCGGGGGCTACAAGAGACCCAGTACTTC. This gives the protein CASRERGLQETQYF.

The DNA for the CDR3 is TGTGCCAGCAGCTTACCCGACAGGTGGAACACTGAAGCTTTCTTT. Protein: CASSLPDRWNTEAFF. This sequence joins TRBV7-8 and TRBJ1-1, with a weak D call TRBD1 (6 bases). Germline CDR1 reads SGHVS; CDR2 reads FQNEAQ. Trimming took off 2 bases at V and 1 base at J, with 11 bases between the two ends. The CDR3 totals 15 residues.

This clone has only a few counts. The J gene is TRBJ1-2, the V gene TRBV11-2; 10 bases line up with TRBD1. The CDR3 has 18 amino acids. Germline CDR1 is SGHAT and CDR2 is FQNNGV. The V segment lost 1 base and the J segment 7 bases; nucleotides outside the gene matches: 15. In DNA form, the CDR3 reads TGTGCCAGCAGCTTAGGAAGGCTCCGGGACAGGGGATTTGGTGGCTACACCTTC. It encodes CASSLGRLRDRGFGGYTF.

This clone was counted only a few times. CDR3 residues: CASSIIRGKGRGDYNEQFF. The CDR3 nucleotides are TGTGCCAGTAGTATAATCAGGGGGAAAGGGCGCGGGGACTACAATGAGCAGTTCTTC. The gene calls are TRBV19 and TRBJ2-1; possible D gene TRBD1, 7 bases. This CDR3 is 19 amino acids long. With 2 bases removed from V and 3 bases from J, the gap between germline ends came to 23 bases. Germline-derived CDR1 and CDR2 are LNHDA and SQIVND (reference sequence).

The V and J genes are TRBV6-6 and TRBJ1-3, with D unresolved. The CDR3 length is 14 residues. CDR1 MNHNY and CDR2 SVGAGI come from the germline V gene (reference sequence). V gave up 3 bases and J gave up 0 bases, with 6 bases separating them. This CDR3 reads CASSYSYSGNTIYF. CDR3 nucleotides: TGTGCCAGCAGTTATTCGTACTCTGGAAACACCATATATTTT.

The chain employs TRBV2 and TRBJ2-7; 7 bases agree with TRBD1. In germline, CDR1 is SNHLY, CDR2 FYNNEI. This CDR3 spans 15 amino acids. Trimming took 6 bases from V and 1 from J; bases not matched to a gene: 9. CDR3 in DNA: TGTGCCAGCAGACGTTTTGAACAGGGGTCCTACGAGCAGTACTTC. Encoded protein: CASRRFEQGSYEQYF.

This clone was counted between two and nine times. The CDR3 reads CASSRQQETQYF. The CDR3 DNA sequence: TGTGCCAGCTCCCGACAGCAAGAGACCCAGTACTTC. The chain uses TRBV7-9 and TRBJ2-5, with D possibly being TRBD1 (5 bases). The V gene's germline CDR1 is SEHNR and CDR2 FQNEAQ (reference sequence). The CDR3 is 12 residues long. The V end was cut by 8 bases, the J end by 2 bases, with 9 bases between.

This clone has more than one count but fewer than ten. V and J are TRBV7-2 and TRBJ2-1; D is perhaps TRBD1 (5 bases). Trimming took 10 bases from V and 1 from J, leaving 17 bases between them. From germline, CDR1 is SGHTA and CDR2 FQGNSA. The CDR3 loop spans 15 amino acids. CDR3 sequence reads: CATVKGIGSYNEQFF. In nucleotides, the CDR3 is TGTGCCACCGTGAAGGGGATCGGTTCCTACAATGAGCAGTTCTTC.

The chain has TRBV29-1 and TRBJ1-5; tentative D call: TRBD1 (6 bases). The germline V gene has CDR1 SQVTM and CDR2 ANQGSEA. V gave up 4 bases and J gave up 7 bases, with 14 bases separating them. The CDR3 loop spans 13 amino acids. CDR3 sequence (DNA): TGCAGCGTTGCCAGACAGGCAGACCAGCCCCAGCATTTT. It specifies CSVARQADQPQHF.

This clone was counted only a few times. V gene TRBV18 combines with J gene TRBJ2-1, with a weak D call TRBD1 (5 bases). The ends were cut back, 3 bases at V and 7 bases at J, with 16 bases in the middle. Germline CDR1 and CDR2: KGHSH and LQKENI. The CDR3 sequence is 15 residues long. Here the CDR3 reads CASSPVKLQGNEQFF. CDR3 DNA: TGTGCCAGCTCACCGGTCAAACTCCAGGGAAATGAGCAGTTCTTC.

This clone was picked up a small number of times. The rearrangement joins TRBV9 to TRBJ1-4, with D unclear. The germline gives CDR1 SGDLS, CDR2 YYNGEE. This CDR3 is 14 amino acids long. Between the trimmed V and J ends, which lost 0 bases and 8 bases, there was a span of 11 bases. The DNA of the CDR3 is TGTGCCAGCAGCGTAGCCGCAGGAGGGGAAAAACTGTTTTTT. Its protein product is CASSVAAGGEKLFF.

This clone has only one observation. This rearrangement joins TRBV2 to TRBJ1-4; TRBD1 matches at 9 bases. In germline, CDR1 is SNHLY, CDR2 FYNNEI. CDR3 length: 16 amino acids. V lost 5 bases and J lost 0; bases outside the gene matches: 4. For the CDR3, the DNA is TGTGCCAGCAGTTGGGACAGGGCCGCAACTAATGAAAAACTGTTTTTT. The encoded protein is CASSWDRAATNEKLFF. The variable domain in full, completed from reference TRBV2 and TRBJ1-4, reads EPEVTQTPSHQVTQMGQEVILRCVPISNHLYFYWYRQILGQKVEFLVSFYNNEISEKSEIFDDQFSVERPDGSNFTLKIRSTKLEDSAMYFCASSWDRAATNEKLFFGSGTQLSVL.

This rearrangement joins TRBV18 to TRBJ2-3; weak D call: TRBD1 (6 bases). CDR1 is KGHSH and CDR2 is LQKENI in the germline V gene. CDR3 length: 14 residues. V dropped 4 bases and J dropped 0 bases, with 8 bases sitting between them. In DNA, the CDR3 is TGTGCCAGCTCACAGCAGGGGAGCACAGATACGCAGTATTTT. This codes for CASSQQGSTDTQYF.

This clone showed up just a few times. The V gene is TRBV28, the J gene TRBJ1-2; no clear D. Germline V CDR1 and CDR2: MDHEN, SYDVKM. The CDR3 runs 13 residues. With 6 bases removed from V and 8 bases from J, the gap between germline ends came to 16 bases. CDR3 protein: CASSPGATGGYTF. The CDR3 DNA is TGTGCCAGCAGCCCGGGAGCCACGGGAGGCTACACCTTC.

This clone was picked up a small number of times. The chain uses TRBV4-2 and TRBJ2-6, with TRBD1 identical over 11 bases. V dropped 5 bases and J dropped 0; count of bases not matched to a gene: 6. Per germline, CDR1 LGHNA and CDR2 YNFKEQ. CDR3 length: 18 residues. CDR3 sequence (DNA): TGTGCCAGCAGCTTTCGGACAGGGGGCGGCTCTGGGGCCAACGTCCTGACTTTC. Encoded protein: CASSFRTGGGSGANVLTF.

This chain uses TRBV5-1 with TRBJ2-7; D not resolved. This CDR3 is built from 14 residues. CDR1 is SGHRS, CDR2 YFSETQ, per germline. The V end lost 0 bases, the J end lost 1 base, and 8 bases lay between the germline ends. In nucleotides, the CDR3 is TGCGCCAGCAGCTTGGTTGGCAGTTCCTACGAGCAGTACTTC. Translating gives CASSLVGSSYEQYF.

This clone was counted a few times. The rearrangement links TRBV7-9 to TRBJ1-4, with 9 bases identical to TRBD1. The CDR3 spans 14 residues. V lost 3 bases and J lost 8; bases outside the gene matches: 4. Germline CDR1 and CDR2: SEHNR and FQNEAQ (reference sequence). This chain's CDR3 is CASSLGQGYEKLFF. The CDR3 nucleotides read TGTGCCAGCAGCTTGGGACAGGGTTACGAAAAACTGTTTTTT.

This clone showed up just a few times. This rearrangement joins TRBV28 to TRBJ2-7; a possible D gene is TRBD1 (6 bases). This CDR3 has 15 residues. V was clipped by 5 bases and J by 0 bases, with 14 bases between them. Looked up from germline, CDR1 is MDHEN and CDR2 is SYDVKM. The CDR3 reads CASSAHSDSSYEQYF. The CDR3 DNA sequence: TGTGCCAGCAGTGCACACTCGGACAGCTCCTACGAGCAGTACTTC.

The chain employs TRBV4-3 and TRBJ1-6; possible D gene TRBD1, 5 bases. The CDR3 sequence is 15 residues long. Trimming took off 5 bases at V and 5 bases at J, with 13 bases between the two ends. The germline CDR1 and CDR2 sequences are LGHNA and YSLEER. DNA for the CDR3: TGCGCCAGCAGCTGGGGCCTGCTTAATAATTCACCCCTCCACTTT. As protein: CASSWGLLNNSPLHF.

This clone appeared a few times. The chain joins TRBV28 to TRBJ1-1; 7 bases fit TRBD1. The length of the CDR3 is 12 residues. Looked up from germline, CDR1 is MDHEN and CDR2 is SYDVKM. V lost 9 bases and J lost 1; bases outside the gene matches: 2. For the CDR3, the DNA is TGTGCCAGTACAGGGGCGAACACTGAAGCTTTCTTT. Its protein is CASTGANTEAFF.

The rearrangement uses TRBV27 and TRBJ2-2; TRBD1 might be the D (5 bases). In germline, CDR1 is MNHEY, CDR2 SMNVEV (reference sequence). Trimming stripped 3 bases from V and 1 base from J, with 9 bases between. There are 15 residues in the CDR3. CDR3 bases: TGTGCCAGCAGTTTGGGCAGGGTGAACACCGGGGAGCTGTTTTTT. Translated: CASSLGRVNTGELFF.

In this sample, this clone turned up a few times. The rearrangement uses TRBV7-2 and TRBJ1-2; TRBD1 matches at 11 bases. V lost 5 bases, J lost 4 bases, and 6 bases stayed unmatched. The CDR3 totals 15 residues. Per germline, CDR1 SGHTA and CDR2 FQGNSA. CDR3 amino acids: CASSPPGQGAYGYTF. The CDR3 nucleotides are TGTGCCAGCAGCCCGCCAGGACAGGGGGCCTATGGCTACACCTTC.

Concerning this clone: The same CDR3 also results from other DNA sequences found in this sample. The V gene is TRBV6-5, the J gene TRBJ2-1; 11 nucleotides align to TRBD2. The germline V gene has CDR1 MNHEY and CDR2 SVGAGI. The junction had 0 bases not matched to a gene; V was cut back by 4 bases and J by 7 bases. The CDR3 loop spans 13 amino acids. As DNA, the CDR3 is TGTGCCAGCAGTTTAGCGGGAGGGAATGAGCAGTTCTTC. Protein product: CASSLAGGNEQFF.

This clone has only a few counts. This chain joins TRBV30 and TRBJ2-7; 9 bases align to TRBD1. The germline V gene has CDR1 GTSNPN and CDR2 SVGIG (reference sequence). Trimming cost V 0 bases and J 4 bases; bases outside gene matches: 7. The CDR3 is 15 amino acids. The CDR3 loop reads CAWSVRGTGSYEQYF. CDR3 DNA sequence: TGTGCCTGGAGTGTACGTGGGACAGGGTCATACGAGCAGTACTTC.

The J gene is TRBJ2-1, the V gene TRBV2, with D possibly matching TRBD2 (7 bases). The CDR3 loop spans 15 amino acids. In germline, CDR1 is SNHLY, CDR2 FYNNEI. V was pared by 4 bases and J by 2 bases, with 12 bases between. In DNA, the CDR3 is TGTGCCAGCAGTGGGGGGCTAGCGGCCTACAATGAGCAGTTCTTC. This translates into CASSGGLAAYNEQFF.

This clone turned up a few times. The CDR3 nucleotides are TGTGCCACCAACGGGCAGGGGTACACCGGGGAGCTGTTTTTT. Its translation is CATNGQGYTGELFF. V is TRBV2 and J is TRBJ2-2, with D perhaps TRBD1 (6 bases). Trimming shortened V by 10 bases and J by 3 bases, and 15 bases separated the two germline ends. The CDR3 is made up of 14 amino acids. Per the germline V gene, CDR1 is SNHLY and CDR2 is FYNNEI.

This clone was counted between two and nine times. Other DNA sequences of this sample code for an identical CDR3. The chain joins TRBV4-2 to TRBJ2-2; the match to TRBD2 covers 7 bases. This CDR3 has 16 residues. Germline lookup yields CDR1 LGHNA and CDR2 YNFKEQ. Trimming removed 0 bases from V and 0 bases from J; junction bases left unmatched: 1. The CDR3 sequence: CASSQEAGANTGELFF. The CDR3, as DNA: TGTGCCAGCAGCCAAGAGGCGGGAGCGAACACCGGGGAGCTGTTTTTT.

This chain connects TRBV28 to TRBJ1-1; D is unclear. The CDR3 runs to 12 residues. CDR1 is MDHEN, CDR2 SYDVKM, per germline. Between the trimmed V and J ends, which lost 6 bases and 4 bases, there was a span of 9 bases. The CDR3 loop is CASRSGSTEAFF. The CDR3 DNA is TGTGCCAGCAGGTCGGGGTCCACTGAAGCTTTCTTT. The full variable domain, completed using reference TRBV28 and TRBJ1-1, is DVKVTQSSRYLVKRTGEKVFLECVQDMDHENMFWYRQDPGLGLRLIYFSYDVKMKEKGDIPEGYSVSREKKERFSLILESASTNQTSMYLCASRSGSTEAFFGQGTRLTVV.